The 13 T cell receptor beta chains presented below share a single source sample, sequenced in a study of Graves' ophthalmopathy and Graves' hyperthyroidism. Amplified TCR beta CDR3 regions were obtained using RNA transcripts as template. HTBI-primed RT-PCR formed the first round, and a multiplex PCR formed the second. TCRdb processed the multiplex PCR reads anew with MiXCR; each CDR3 protein has one entry. The data show about 1.2 million distinct CDR3 sequences, roughly 35% seen once. The sequencing input was peripheral blood or thyroid tissue (not recorded which). These receptor sequences come from an adult man with Graves' hyperthyroidism.

This chain joins TRBV7-3 and TRBJ1-3; no definite D call. Per germline, CDR1 SGHTA and CDR2 FQGTGA. V was shortened by 4 bases and J by 2 bases, with 12 bases between the two germline ends. The CDR3 sequence is 15 residues long. The CDR3 sequence: CASSSNPNPGNTIYF. As DNA, the CDR3 is TGTGCCAGCAGCTCCAACCCGAACCCTGGAAACACCATATATTTT.

This clonotype was counted between two and nine times. This rearrangement joins TRBV7-9 to TRBJ1-1, with D possibly matching TRBD1 (5 bases). Germline V lookup: CDR1 SEHNR, CDR2 FQNEAQ (reference sequence). The CDR3 has 14 amino acids. Trimming stripped 5 bases from V and 3 bases from J, with 13 bases between. DNA of the CDR3: TGTGCCAGCAGCCGGACTGGGGACGACACTGAAGCTTTCTTT. This codes for CASSRTGDDTEAFF. Complete variable domain (other parts from reference TRBV7-9 and TRBJ1-1): DTGVSQNPRHKITKRGQNVTFRCDPISEHNRLYWYRQTLGQGPEFLTYFQNEAQLEKSRLLSDRFSAERPKGSFSTLEIQRTEQGDSAMYLCASSRTGDDTEAFFGQGTRLTVV.

The gene calls are TRBV5-1 and TRBJ1-4; D is perhaps TRBD1 (5 bases). CDR3 length equals 15 residues. Germline V gene data show CDR1 as SGHRS and CDR2 as YFSETQ. V lost 0 bases and J 8 bases, leaving 14 bases between the germline ends. CDR3 residues: CASSLEPGPSEKLFF. CDR3 coding DNA: TGCGCCAGCAGCTTGGAGCCGGGGCCGAGCGAAAAACTGTTTTTT. The whole variable domain, filled in from reference TRBV5-1 and TRBJ1-4, reads KAGVTQTPRYLIKTRGQQVTLSCSPISGHRSVSWYQQTPGQGLQFLFEYFSETQRNKGNFPGRFSGRQFSNSRSEMNVSTLELGDSALYLCASSLEPGPSEKLFFGSGTQLSVL.

There are many counts of this clonotype. In DNA form, the CDR3 reads TGTGCCAGTAGAATAACGGACAGAGCCTCTGGAAACACCATATATTTT. Translated: CASRITDRASGNTIYF. The V and J genes are TRBV19 and TRBJ1-3, with D perhaps matching TRBD1 (6 bases). The V end was cut by 6 bases, the J end by 0 bases, with 15 bases between. The CDR3 sequence is 16 residues long. Per the germline V gene, CDR1 is LNHDA and CDR2 is SQIVND (reference sequence).

The J gene is TRBJ2-5, the V gene TRBV5-5; D is unresolved. The germline gives CDR1 SGHKS, CDR2 YYEKEE (reference sequence). V shed 4 bases and J shed 9 bases, with 16 bases lying between them. The CDR3 sequence is 13 residues long. The CDR3 DNA reads as TGTGCCAGCAGCCCGAGGAACTCTCAGCCCCAGTACTTC. It is translated as CASSPRNSQPQYF.

V and J are TRBV7-2 and TRBJ2-6; TRBD2 might be the D (5 bases). Germline CDR1 and CDR2: SGHTA and FQGNSA. V lost 6 bases and J 8 bases, leaving 8 bases between the germline ends. The CDR3 has 12 amino acids. CDR3 residues: CASRTGTNVLTF. In DNA form, the CDR3 reads TGTGCCAGCAGAACCGGGACCAACGTCCTGACTTTC.

Of note for this clonotype: Just one base apart from a much larger clone, this may be a read error. The chain uses TRBV3-1 and TRBJ2-7; no clear D gene. The CDR3 is 11 amino acids. Germline V gives CDR1 LGHDT, CDR2 YNNKEL (reference sequence). Trimming pared 3 bases from V and 5 bases from J, leaving 5 bases between. CDR3 DNA sequence: TGTGCCAGCAGCCATGGCCACGAGCAGTACTTC. Amino acid sequence: CASSHGHEQYF.

This clonotype turned up a few times. The J gene is TRBJ2-2, the V gene TRBV28; D may be TRBD2 (6 bases). Trimming took off 6 bases at V and 5 bases at J, with 19 bases between the two ends. Germline V gene data show CDR1 as MDHEN and CDR2 as SYDVKM. CDR3 length: 16 residues. The CDR3 reads CASRSHGWGETGELFF. Here the CDR3 DNA reads TGTGCCAGCAGGTCGCATGGGTGGGGGGAGACCGGGGAGCTGTTTTTT. Drawing the rest from reference TRBV28 and TRBJ2-2, the complete variable domain is DVKVTQSSRYLVKRTGEKVFLECVQDMDHENMFWYRQDPGLGLRLIYFSYDVKMKEKGDIPEGYSVSREKKERFSLILESASTNQTSMYLCASRSHGWGETGELFFGEGSRLTVL.

The sample holds a few counts of this clonotype. This sequence joins TRBV5-1 and TRBJ2-7; TRBD1 matches 9 bases. This CDR3 has 14 amino acids. Germline V gives CDR1 SGHRS, CDR2 YFSETQ. The trim removed 0 bases at V and 6 bases at J, leaving 4 bases unmatched. CDR3 sequence: CASSLGTGDREQYF. The CDR3 coding sequence is TGCGCCAGCAGCTTGGGGACAGGGGACCGCGAGCAGTACTTC.

This chain uses TRBV5-1 with TRBJ1-6, with 7 bases aligning to TRBD1. Germline V gene sequence: CDR1 SGHRS, CDR2 YFSETQ. The CDR3 has 19 residues. V was clipped by 4 bases and J by 0 bases; unmatched bases: 13. The CDR3 reads CASSTRDRDFSSYNSPLHF. DNA for the CDR3: TGCGCCAGCAGCACCCGGGACAGAGATTTTTCCTCCTATAATTCACCCCTCCACTTT.

This rearrangement joins TRBV29-1 to TRBJ1-2; 10 nucleotides match TRBD1. Trimming cost V 4 bases and J 4 bases; bases outside gene matches: 6. The CDR3 runs to 14 residues. The germline V gene has CDR1 SQVTM and CDR2 ANQGSEA. CDR3 nucleotide sequence: TGCAGCGTTGTGGGGACAGGGGACGTCTATGGCTACACCTTC. Protein product: CSVVGTGDVYGYTF.

There are many counts of this clonotype. At one end the junction does not follow the germline gene, possibly because of a read error. CDR3 coding DNA: TGCAGCGTGGAAGAGGGGAGCAATCAGCCCCAGCATTTT. Protein sequence: CSVEEGSNQPQHF. The rearrangement joins TRBV29-1 to TRBJ1-5; TRBD1 is a possible D gene (5 bases). The CDR3 runs 13 residues. Germline V gene sequence: CDR1 SQVTM, CDR2 ANQGSEA.

As regards this clonotype: A much larger clone lies one base from this, so it may be a read error. The chain employs TRBV6-1 and TRBJ1-2; TRBD1 is a possible D gene (5 bases). Trimming stripped 7 bases from V and 8 bases from J, with 17 bases between. Germline CDR1 and CDR2: MNHNS and SASEGT. This CDR3 is built from 13 residues. The CDR3 sequence is CASKGRDGSGYTF. The CDR3 DNA is TGTGCCAGCAAGGGCAGGGACGGATCAGGCTACACCTTC.